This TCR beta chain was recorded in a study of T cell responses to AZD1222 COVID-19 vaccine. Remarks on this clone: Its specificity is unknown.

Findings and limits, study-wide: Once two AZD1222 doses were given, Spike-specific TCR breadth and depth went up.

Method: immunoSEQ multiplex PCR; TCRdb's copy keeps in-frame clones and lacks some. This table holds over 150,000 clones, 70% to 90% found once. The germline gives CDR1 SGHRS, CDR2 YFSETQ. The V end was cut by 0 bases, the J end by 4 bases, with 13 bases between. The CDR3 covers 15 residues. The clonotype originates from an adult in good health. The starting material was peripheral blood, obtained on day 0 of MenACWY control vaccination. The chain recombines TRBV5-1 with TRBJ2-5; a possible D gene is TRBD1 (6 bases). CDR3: CASSLADGQTETQYF. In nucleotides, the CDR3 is TGCGCCAGCAGCTTGGCCGATGGACAGACAGAGACCCAGTACTTC.